Below, 32 T cell receptor beta chains from the same sample are listed, as sequenced in a study of vaccination effects on CD4 cells after COVID-19. What these receptors recognize is not known. Profiled with immunoSEQ multiplex PCR; TCRdb holds only in-frame clones, not every one. The top ten clones hold 2% to 2.5% of a sample with around 62,000 clones, around two thirds of them seen once. Cultured cells yielded isolated CD4+ T cells after roughly 11 days. Of the BNT162b2 and mRNA-1273 vaccines, participants received two doses of one or the other. The starting material was CD4+ T cells from PBMCs cultured without peptide, obtained after COVID-19 vaccination. The receptors originated from a human donor who received a COVID-19 vaccine.

The chain combines TRBV27 with TRBJ1-2; 8 nucleotides match TRBD1. V lost 5 bases to trimming and J lost 8 bases; unmatched junction nucleotides: 10. The CDR3 is 14 amino acids. Germline-derived CDR1 and CDR2 are MNHEY and SMNVEV (reference sequence). Here the CDR3 reads CASSEAQGAGGYTF. The CDR3 nucleotides read TGTGCCAGCAGTGAGGCCCAGGGGGCTGGAGGCTACACCTTC.

The rearrangement uses TRBV27 and TRBJ2-1; 8 bases align to TRBD1. This CDR3 has 13 amino acids. The V and J ends lost 4 bases and 12 bases, in that order; junction bases with no gene match: 8. Germline CDR1 and CDR2: MNHEY and SMNVEV (reference sequence). CDR3 bases: TGTGCCAGCAGTTCCGAACCAACAGGGGGGCAGTTCTTC. Translating gives CASSSEPTGGQFF.

In its sample, this clone was seen a few times. The chain uses TRBV28 and TRBJ1-5; TRBD1 is a possible D gene (6 bases). The V end lost 6 bases, the J end lost 7 bases, and 16 bases lay between the germline ends. The CDR3 sequence is 14 residues long. CDR1 is MDHEN, CDR2 SYDVKM, per germline. The CDR3 loop is CASSPSQGTQPQHF. The CDR3 DNA reads as TGTGCCAGCAGCCCCTCACAGGGTACGCAGCCCCAGCATTTT. Full variable domain (remainder filled in from reference TRBV28 and TRBJ1-5): DVKVTQSSRYLVKRTGEKVFLECVQDMDHENMFWYRQDPGLGLRLIYFSYDVKMKEKGDIPEGYSVSREKKERFSLILESASTNQTSMYLCASSPSQGTQPQHFGDGTRLSIL.

The V gene is TRBV11-2, the J gene TRBJ2-7; TRBD1 might be the D (5 bases). V lost 1 base and J 2 bases, leaving 6 bases between the germline ends. Germline V gene data show CDR1 as SGHAT and CDR2 as FQNNGV. The CDR3 contains 13 residues. The CDR3: CASSLVDTYEQYV. The DNA of the CDR3 is TGTGCCAGCAGCTTAGTGGACACCTACGAGCAGTACGTC.

In the case of this clone: The sample contains more than one DNA sequence encoding this CDR3. The gene calls are TRBV5-1 and TRBJ1-1, with D uncertain. Germline-derived CDR1 and CDR2 are SGHRS and YFSETQ. The CDR3 contains 13 residues. V lost 2 bases and J 0 bases, leaving 5 bases between the germline ends. CDR3 amino acids: CASSLGMNTEAFF. The DNA of the CDR3 is TGCGCCAGCAGCTTAGGGATGAACACTGAAGCTTTCTTT.

V usage is TRBV7-9 and J usage is TRBJ2-1; D gene uncertain. This CDR3 has 15 amino acids. The V end was cut by 5 bases, the J end by 0 bases, with 11 bases between. CDR1 is SEHNR, CDR2 FQNEAQ, per germline (reference sequence). The CDR3 DNA is TGTGCCAGCAGCCCAGTAGGCAGCTCCTACAATGAGCAGTTCTTC. It is translated as CASSPVGSSYNEQFF.

The chain links TRBV6-1 to TRBJ2-1; 11 bases match TRBD2. Germline V gene data show CDR1 as MNHNS and CDR2 as SASEGT. V dropped 3 bases and J dropped 0; count of bases not matched to a gene: 7. The CDR3 has 18 residues. In DNA, the CDR3 is TGTGCCAGCAGTGAGCTAGCGGGGGGCCCGAGCTCCTACAATGAGCAGTTCTTC. It specifies CASSELAGGPSSYNEQFF.

This clone was seen a few times. This chain joins TRBV29-1 and TRBJ2-2; no reliable D call. V shed 3 bases and J shed 5 bases, with 10 bases lying between them. The CDR3 contains 13 residues. The V gene's germline CDR1 is SQVTM and CDR2 ANQGSEA. CDR3 sequence (DNA): TGCAGCGTTGAGCCTGGGGTGACCGGGGAGCTGTTTTTT. Its protein is CSVEPGVTGELFF.

In this sample, this clone turned up once. V is TRBV2 and J is TRBJ2-5, with 12 bases matching TRBD2. CDR1 is SNHLY, CDR2 FYNNEI, per germline. The V gene end was trimmed by 7 bases and the J gene end by 3 bases; junction bases not matched to a gene: 9. The CDR3 loop spans 16 amino acids. The chain's CDR3 is CASTGTLAGGKETQYF. The DNA of the CDR3 is TGTGCCAGCACTGGAACCCTAGCGGGGGGGAAAGAGACCCAGTACTTC.

This chain connects TRBV6-1 to TRBJ1-2, with D maybe TRBD1 (5 bases). This CDR3 is built from 15 residues. Trimming left V 3 bases short and J 8 bases short, with 19 bases between. The V gene's germline CDR1 is MNHNS and CDR2 SASEGT. DNA for the CDR3: TGTGCCAGCAGTGAGACTGAGACCTCGGGGGGGGGCTACACCTTC. It yields the protein CASSETETSGGGYTF.

The table lists this clone with a count of one. V is TRBV7-2 and J is TRBJ2-5, with TRBD2 matching 7 bases. The CDR3 runs to 15 residues. CDR1 is SGHTA, CDR2 FQGNSA, per germline. V gave up 1 base and J gave up 2 bases; unmatched junction bases: 4. CDR3 sequence: CASSLVGGGQETQYF. CDR3 sequence (DNA): TGTGCCAGCAGCTTAGTGGGGGGGGGACAAGAGACCCAGTACTTC.

This chain links TRBV6-2 or TRBV6-3 with TRBJ1-4; 8 nucleotides align to TRBD1. The CDR3 runs 14 residues. Germline trimming cut 5 bases from V and 9 bases from J; bases unmatched to any gene: 8. CDR1 is MNHEY and CDR2 is SVGEGT in the germline V gene. The CDR3 region has the DNA TGTGCCAGCAGTCCCGGGACAGGAAGGAAAAAACTGTTTTTT. Protein sequence: CASSPGTGRKKLFF.

V and J are TRBV3-1 (or the pseudogene TRBV3-2) and TRBJ1-6; D may be TRBD1 (5 bases). Germline V gene sequence: CDR1 LGHDT, CDR2 YNNKEL (reference sequence). V lost 2 bases to trimming and J lost 1 base, with 9 bases between them. The CDR3 loop spans 16 amino acids. In DNA form, the CDR3 reads TGTGCCAGCAGCCAATTGGGGGGGTCCTATAATTCACCCCTCCACTTT. This encodes CASSQLGGSYNSPLHF.

V is TRBV29-1 and J is TRBJ2-3, with TRBD1 identical over 9 bases. Trimming took 7 bases from V and 5 from J; bases not matched to a gene: 7. The germline CDR1 and CDR2 sequences are SQVTM and ANQGSEA. The CDR3 sequence is 13 residues long. In DNA form, the CDR3 reads TGCAGCGGGTACGGGACAGGGCAAGATACGCAGTATTTT. Translation gives CSGYGTGQDTQYF.

V and J are TRBV5-6 and TRBJ1-3; no firm D call. The CDR3 loop spans 15 amino acids. V dropped 2 bases and J dropped 8 bases, with 17 bases sitting between them. Germline V gene sequence: CDR1 SGHDT, CDR2 YYEEEE. CDR3 bases: TGTGCCAGCAGCTTCCTGAGGTTGTCCGAGGACACCATATATTTT. Amino acid sequence: CASSFLRLSEDTIYF.

The chain carries TRBV7-8 and TRBJ1-2; 7 bases fit TRBD1. The germline gives CDR1 SGHVS, CDR2 FQNEAQ. J lost 8 bases, V lost 1 base, and 1 base had no gene match. This CDR3 is 12 amino acids long. The CDR3 sequence: CASSLGGQGYTF. CDR3 sequence (DNA): TGTGCCAGCAGCTTAGGGGGACAGGGCTACACCTTC.

J is TRBJ1-2 and V is TRBV19; D gene uncertain. V lost 6 bases and J 13 bases, leaving 15 bases between the germline ends. This CDR3 is 11 amino acids long. The germline CDR1 and CDR2 sequences are LNHDA and SQIVND (reference sequence). The CDR3 DNA follows: TGTGCCAGTAGCGGGCGCATTTCCTTCACCTTC. It encodes CASSGRISFTF.

V usage is TRBV28 and J usage is TRBJ1-4; D unresolved. V was shortened by 5 bases and J by 0 bases, with 7 bases between the two germline ends. The CDR3 is made up of 14 amino acids. Per the germline V gene, CDR1 is MDHEN and CDR2 is SYDVKM. The CDR3 nucleotides read TGTGCCAGCAGTGCAGGCCCAACTAATGAAAAACTGTTTTTT. The encoded protein is CASSAGPTNEKLFF. Supplemented by reference TRBV28 and TRBJ1-4, the full variable domain reads DVKVTQSSRYLVKRTGEKVFLECVQDMDHENMFWYRQDPGLGLRLIYFSYDVKMKEKGDIPEGYSVSREKKERFSLILESASTNQTSMYLCASSAGPTNEKLFFGSGTQLSVL.

V gene TRBV3-1 (or the pseudogene TRBV3-2) combines with J gene TRBJ1-1; TRBD1 might be the D (5 bases). The CDR3 length is 12 residues. Germline CDR1 and CDR2: LGHDT and YNNKEL (reference sequence). V dropped 1 base and J dropped 10 bases, with 10 bases sitting between them. The CDR3 spells CASSQAGWGAFF. DNA of the CDR3: TGTGCCAGCAGCCAAGCAGGGTGGGGAGCTTTCTTT.

The V and J genes are TRBV6-5 and TRBJ2-6; D is uncertain. The germline CDR1 and CDR2 sequences are MNHEY and SVGAGI. Trimming left V 0 bases short and J 4 bases short, with 7 bases between. The CDR3 has 15 amino acids. The CDR3 sequence: CASSYSPYGANVLTF. The DNA for the CDR3 is TGTGCCAGCAGTTACTCACCATACGGGGCCAACGTCCTGACTTTC.

DNA of the CDR3: TGCGCCAGCAGCTTGCAATCGGGGTACGAGCAGTACGTC. Protein: CASSLQSGYEQYV. The chain recombines TRBV5-1 with TRBJ2-7; D may be TRBD2 (5 bases). The V gene's germline CDR1 is SGHRS and CDR2 YFSETQ. This CDR3 has 13 residues. The germline V and J ends were trimmed by 1 base and 4 bases, with 9 bases remaining between them.

The rearrangement uses TRBV28 and TRBJ1-4; 9 bases match TRBD1. The CDR3 has 15 residues. From germline, CDR1 is MDHEN and CDR2 SYDVKM. With 6 bases clipped from V and 8 bases from J, the junction kept 10 bases outside the gene matches. CDR3 in DNA: TGTGCCAGCAGGCATGGGACAGGGAACAGGGAAAAACTGTTTTTT. The encoded protein is CASRHGTGNREKLFF.

This clone was detected only a few times. The rearrangement links TRBV7-2 to TRBJ1-3; D call uncertain. This CDR3 region has 13 residues. Germline loops: CDR1 SGHTA, CDR2 FQGNSA. V lost 1 base, J lost 3 bases, and 4 bases lay in between. The CDR3 loop is CASSLVDGNTIYF. The CDR3 coding sequence is TGTGCCAGCAGCTTAGTTGATGGAAACACCATATATTTT.

This clone was observed once. V gene TRBV2 combines with J gene TRBJ1-5; a weak D match, TRBD1 (5 bases). Trimming took off 6 bases at V and 3 bases at J, with 9 bases between the two ends. Germline values: CDR1 SNHLY, CDR2 FYNNEI. This CDR3 has 13 residues. The CDR3 reads CASRGTYNQPQHF. The CDR3 DNA sequence: TGTGCCAGCAGAGGGACGTACAATCAGCCCCAGCATTTT.

This sequence joins TRBV6-4 and TRBJ2-1; 7 positions match TRBD2. Germline-derived CDR1 and CDR2 are MRHNA and SNTAGT. V trimming: 3 bases; J trimming: 5 bases; junction bases outside the gene matches: 7. The CDR3 consists of 15 residues. Here the CDR3 DNA reads TGTGCCAGCAGTGAACAAGGACTAGGGAACAATGAGCAGTTCTTC. Its protein is CASSEQGLGNNEQFF.

The chain has TRBV6-2 or TRBV6-3 and TRBJ2-1; 11 positions match TRBD2. The ends lost 5 bases at V and 0 bases at J; junction bases unmatched: 15. Per the germline V gene, CDR1 is MNHEY and CDR2 is SVGEGT. The CDR3 is 20 residues long. Written as DNA, the CDR3 is TGTGCCAGCAGTCAGCGCCGGGGACTAGCGGTAAACCTCTCCTACAATGAGCAGTTCTTC. Translated, it gives CASSQRRGLAVNLSYNEQFF.

This rearrangement joins TRBV5-1 to TRBJ2-5; 10 bases align to TRBD2. Germline assignment: CDR1 SGHRS and CDR2 YFSETQ. V shed 4 bases, J shed 5 bases, and the junction held 8 bases outside the gene matches. The CDR3 covers 15 residues. The CDR3 nucleotides read TGCGCCAGCAGCCTAAGTGTAGCGGGGGGTGAGACCCAGTACTTC. This codes for CASSLSVAGGETQYF. The whole variable domain, filled in from reference TRBV5-1 and TRBJ2-5, reads KAGVTQTPRYLIKTRGQQVTLSCSPISGHRSVSWYQQTPGQGLQFLFEYFSETQRNKGNFPGRFSGRQFSNSRSEMNVSTLELGDSALYLCASSLSVAGGETQYFGPGTRLLVL.

Concerning this clone itself: The sample contains more than one DNA sequence encoding this CDR3. CDR3 protein: CATSDPGTGGVYGYTF. The CDR3 DNA sequence: TGTGCCACCAGTGATCCAGGGACAGGGGGCGTCTATGGCTACACCTTC. The chain carries TRBV24-1 and TRBJ1-2, with 12 bases lining up with TRBD1. Germline V gives CDR1 KGHDR, CDR2 SFDVKD. The CDR3 loop spans 16 amino acids. Germline trimming cut 3 bases from V and 4 bases from J; bases unmatched to any gene: 5.

The V and J genes are TRBV27 and TRBJ1-1; 7 bases line up with TRBD1. CDR1 is MNHEY, CDR2 SMNVEV, per germline (reference sequence). This CDR3 has 15 amino acids. Germline trimming cut 2 bases from V and 2 bases from J; bases unmatched to any gene: 5. In DNA form, the CDR3 reads TGTGCCAGCAGTTTAGTAGGGACAGCTAACACTGAAGCTTTCTTT. It translates to CASSLVGTANTEAFF.

The chain recombines TRBV28 with TRBJ2-2; 10 bases align to TRBD1. In germline, CDR1 is MDHEN, CDR2 SYDVKM. The CDR3 runs to 17 residues. The V and J ends lost 6 bases and 0 bases, in that order; junction bases with no gene match: 7. The CDR3 reads CASSSGQGVSNTGELFF. In DNA, the CDR3 is TGTGCCAGCAGCTCAGGACAGGGGGTTTCGAACACCGGGGAGCTGTTTTTT.

CDR3: CATSDPGGIQETQYF. CDR3 coding DNA: TGTGCCACCAGTGATCCGGGGGGTATACAAGAGACCCAGTACTTC. This chain uses TRBV24-1 with TRBJ2-5; 7 nucleotides align to TRBD2. The CDR3 sequence is 15 residues long. The germline V gene encodes CDR1 KGHDR and CDR2 SFDVKD. J was trimmed by 2 bases and V by 3 bases; bases with no gene match: 5.

This clone was seen more than once but under ten times. This sequence joins TRBV9 and TRBJ2-5; TRBD2 aligns across 9 bases. The CDR3 is made up of 16 amino acids. V lost 4 bases, J lost 2 bases, and 9 bases stayed unmatched. Germline V lookup: CDR1 SGDLS, CDR2 YYNGEE. For the CDR3, the DNA is TGTGCCAGCAGCCCTTGGGCGGGGGGGTTACAAGAGACCCAGTACTTC. Its translation: CASSPWAGGLQETQYF.